These 7 T cell receptor beta chains were all obtained from the same sample, sequenced in a study of patients and donors after allogeneic stem cell transplantation. TCRdb analysed the RT-PCR reads with MiXCR anew, one entry per CDR3 protein. The sample lists about 150,000 distinct CDR3 sequences, about 40% occurring once. Source material: blood, either unsorted or a sorted T cell fraction (not recorded which). These receptors originate from a human donor who was either an allogeneic HSCT recipient or a stem cell or donor lymphocyte infusion donor (not recorded which). It is not recorded whose cells these are; they may come from a transplant donor.

The chain is built from TRBV2 and TRBJ2-5, with D possibly TRBD2 on 6 matching bases. V was pared by 3 bases and J by 1 base, with 12 bases between. The CDR3 consists of 15 residues. Germline lookup yields CDR1 SNHLY and CDR2 FYNNEI. The CDR3 bases are TGTGCCAGCAGTGAGCTCTTAGCGGCCCAAGAGACCCAGTACTTC. This codes for CASSELLAAQETQYF.

This clonotype came up a few times. The rearrangement links TRBV20-1 to TRBJ1-5; D ambiguous. The CDR3 runs 12 residues. Germline V lookup: CDR1 DFQATT, CDR2 SNEGSKA (reference sequence). With 3 bases removed from V and 10 bases from J, the gap between germline ends came to 13 bases. The CDR3 sequence is CSASSGSGPQHF. The CDR3 bases are TGCAGTGCTAGCTCCGGTTCTGGACCCCAGCATTTT.

This clonotype was picked up a small number of times. The chain employs TRBV29-1 and TRBJ1-1; D not resolved. This CDR3 spans 11 amino acids. Germline V lookup: CDR1 SQVTM, CDR2 ANQGSEA. Trimming took 7 bases from V and 3 from J, leaving 9 bases between them. The CDR3 DNA reads TGCAGCGCCGCCTGGGACACTGAAGCTTTCTTT. Encoded protein: CSAAWDTEAFF.

A few counts support this clonotype. This rearrangement joins TRBV11-2 to TRBJ1-5; TRBD1 aligns across 7 bases. The CDR3 sequence is 15 residues long. The V and J ends lost 5 bases and 3 bases, in that order; junction bases with no gene match: 7. The germline V gene has CDR1 SGHAT and CDR2 FQNNGV. The CDR3 coding sequence is TGTGCCAGCAGCCCAGGGGGGGGGACCAATCAGCCCCAGCATTTT. Translation gives CASSPGGGTNQPQHF.

The chain couples TRBV5-6 to TRBJ2-3; the match to TRBD1 covers 9 bases. The CDR3 runs to 15 residues. CDR1 and CDR2 from the germline V gene are SGHDT and YYEEEE. Trimming removed 2 bases from V and 10 bases from J; junction bases left unmatched: 11. The CDR3 spells CASSFGQGSRAPQYF. CDR3 nucleotides: TGTGCCAGCAGCTTCGGACAGGGGAGTAGGGCCCCGCAGTATTTT.

This clonotype was observed a handful of times. The chain carries TRBV28 and TRBJ1-6; tentative D call: TRBD1 (6 bases). The V and J ends lost 2 bases and 4 bases respectively, with 9 bases between them. In germline, CDR1 is MDHEN, CDR2 SYDVKM. The CDR3 consists of 15 residues. CDR3 bases: TGTGCCAGCAGTTTAGGGGGCGATTATAATTCACCCCTCCACTTT. This translates into CASSLGGDYNSPLHF. Full variable domain (remainder filled in from reference TRBV28 and TRBJ1-6): DVKVTQSSRYLVKRTGEKVFLECVQDMDHENMFWYRQDPGLGLRLIYFSYDVKMKEKGDIPEGYSVSREKKERFSLILESASTNQTSMYLCASSLGGDYNSPLHFGNGTRLTVT.

The CDR3 spells CASSQVRQVGNTIYF. The CDR3 region has the DNA TGCGCCAGCAGCCAAGTGAGACAGGTGGGAAACACCATATATTTT. The rearrangement links TRBV4-3 to TRBJ1-3; the D gene is possibly TRBD1 (6 bases). V lost 1 base and J lost 4, with 11 bases in between. Per the germline V gene, CDR1 is LGHNA and CDR2 is YSLEER. The CDR3 length is 15 residues.